Following are 15 T cell receptor beta chains from one sample sequenced in a study of graft-versus-host responses after intestinal transplantation listed by TCRdb under 2021. The sample's time point label, in plain terms: cells obtained before transplantation from donor or recipient. In the mixed lymphocyte reactions, 200,000 CFSE-labeled pre-transplant responders were plated with 200,000 irradiated violet-dye-labeled stimulators and cultured for more than five days. Library preparation was by the immunoSEQ multiplex PCR assay. TCRdb took this table from immuneACCESS and kept in-frame rearrangements with V and J called. Such tables lack part of the clones; where checked against another copy, unresolved V genes explain under half of the gap, and the rest is unexplained. The sample has about 15,000 clones on record, 30% to 40% of them singletons. Together, the top ten hold roughly 1.9% of the sample.

Sample: alloreactive CD8+ T cells from a mixed lymphocyte reaction culture, taken before intestinal transplant. The cell subset or site tag for this specimen amounts to: CFSE-low proliferating T cells sorted from roughly six-day pre-transplant mixed lymphocyte reaction (GvH or HvG direction). Receptor source: a human patient who received an intestinal transplant.

This clone turned up a few times. This chain joins TRBV27 and TRBJ2-7; 9 nucleotides line up with TRBD1. CDR1 MNHEY and CDR2 SMNVEV come from the germline V gene (reference sequence). The CDR3 covers 14 residues. V shed 3 bases and J 8 bases; nucleotides not matched to a gene: 8. The CDR3 protein is CASSFGTGYQKQYF. CDR3 bases: TGTGCCAGCAGTTTCGGGACAGGGTATCAAAAGCAGTACTTC.

The chain joins TRBV6-6 to TRBJ2-2; D remains ambiguous. Germline V gives CDR1 MNHNY, CDR2 SVGAGI (reference sequence). Trimming removed 2 bases at V and 8 bases at J, with 12 bases between. This CDR3 contains 14 residues. CDR3 DNA sequence: TGTGCCAGCAGTTACCCCTCCAGTAAGGGGGAGCTGTTTTTT. This encodes CASSYPSSKGELFF.

CDR3 nucleotides: TGTGCCAGCATTGACAGGGGCGAAAACATTCAGTACTTC. Translated, it gives CASIDRGENIQYF. The rearrangement uses TRBV2 and TRBJ2-4; 8 nucleotides agree with TRBD1. V dropped 7 bases and J dropped 5; count of bases not matched to a gene: 4. The length of the CDR3 is 13 residues. Germline assignment: CDR1 SNHLY and CDR2 FYNNEI.

The CDR3 loop is CASSLGTGSDSPLHF. CDR3 bases: TGTGCCAGCAGCTTAGGGACAGGGTCAGATTCACCCCTCCACTTT. This sequence joins TRBV11-3 and TRBJ1-6; 8 nucleotides line up with TRBD1. CDR1 is SGHNT, CDR2 YENEEA, per germline. The CDR3 covers 15 residues. Germline trimming cut 1 base from V and 8 bases from J; bases unmatched to any gene: 4.

This clone was observed a handful of times. This chain connects TRBV11-3 to TRBJ2-7, with D tentatively TRBD2 (5 bases). Germline V lookup: CDR1 SGHNT, CDR2 YENEEA. The CDR3 extends over 14 amino acids. Trimming removed 1 base from V and 2 bases from J, with 9 bases in between. The CDR3 here is CASSLGGITYEQYF. The CDR3 DNA reads as TGTGCCAGCAGCTTAGGAGGGATTACCTACGAGCAGTACTTC.

The V call is TRBV21-1, the J call TRBJ2-3; TRBD2 was called by the table and not checked on the DNA. TRBV21-1 is noted as a pseudogene. The CDR3 runs to 21 residues. CDR3 nucleotides: TGTGCCAGCAGCAAAGTCCTCGATGTCTTGGTACGCGGGGGAAACACAGATACGCAGTATTTT. Its protein is CASSKVLDVLVRGGNTDTQYF.

This clone was seen more than once but under ten times. The chain links TRBV21-1 to TRBJ1-1; TRBD1 was called by the table and not checked on the DNA. TRBV21-1 is recorded as a pseudogene. The CDR3 contains 15 residues. The CDR3 DNA reads TGTGCCAGCAGCAAAGTTGGCAGAAAGAACACTGAAGCTTTCTTT. Protein product: CASSKVGRKNTEAFF.

The CDR3 bases are TGCGCCAGCAGCCAAGGGACAGGGGTAGACAATGAGCAGTTCTTC. This gives the protein CASSQGTGVDNEQFF. The rearrangement uses TRBV4-3 and TRBJ2-1; 9 positions match TRBD1. V lost 1 base and J lost 5; bases outside the gene matches: 3. CDR1 is LGHNA, CDR2 YSLEER, per germline. The CDR3 totals 15 residues.

This clone has just a few counts. The V and J genes are TRBV7-2 and TRBJ2-1, with 13 positions matching TRBD2. The germline CDR1 and CDR2 sequences are SGHTA and FQGNSA. There are 18 residues in the CDR3. V lost 5 bases and J lost 3; bases outside the gene matches: 10. CDR3 coding DNA: TGTGCCAGCAGCCTTGGACTAGCGGGGGCCACCCTCTACAATGAGCAGTTCTTC. It codes for CASSLGLAGATLYNEQFF.

This clone showed up just a few times. The genes are TRBV11-2 and TRBJ2-5; TRBD2 aligns across 7 bases. CDR1 and CDR2 (germline): SGHAT, FQNNGV. The CDR3 spans 14 residues. V shed 4 bases and J 0 bases; nucleotides not matched to a gene: 2. CDR3 DNA sequence: TGTGCCAGCAGCTCGCGGGGGTACCAAGAGACCCAGTACTTC. Translated: CASSSRGYQETQYF.

On this clone itself: Other DNA sequences from this sample encode an identical CDR3 as well. The V and J genes are TRBV7-2 and TRBJ2-3; 12 bases are a match to TRBD2. V dropped 2 bases and J dropped 9; count of bases not matched to a gene: 6. CDR3 length equals 15 residues. CDR1 and CDR2 (germline): SGHTA, FQGNSA. The chain's CDR3 is CASSLLAGGPGTQYF. The CDR3 bases are TGTGCCAGCAGCTTACTAGCGGGGGGGCCTGGGACGCAGTATTTT.

The chain has TRBV7-2 and TRBJ1-6; D not resolved. V lost 5 bases and J 0 bases, leaving 11 bases between the germline ends. Germline CDR1 and CDR2: SGHTA and FQGNSA. CDR3 length: 16 residues. CDR3: CASSQEGSSYNSPLHF. For the CDR3, the DNA is TGTGCCAGCAGCCAAGAGGGAAGCTCCTATAATTCACCCCTCCACTTT.

The chain combines TRBV14 with TRBJ2-7; 8 nucleotides agree with TRBD1. Germline CDR1 reads SGHDN; CDR2 reads FVKESK. The CDR3 contains 18 residues. Trimming took 2 bases from V and 0 from J; bases not matched to a gene: 12. CDR3 loop: CASSQQARYTGGSYEQYF. For the CDR3, the DNA is TGTGCCAGCAGCCAACAAGCGAGATACACAGGGGGCTCCTACGAGCAGTACTTC.

This sequence joins TRBV7-2 and TRBJ2-3; TRBD2 matches at 8 bases. Germline CDR1 reads SGHTA; CDR2 reads FQGNSA. With V trimmed by 10 bases and J by 5 bases, 11 bases remained unmatched. This CDR3 is 14 amino acids long. CDR3 sequence reads: CATSRGLGIDTQYF. CDR3 coding DNA: TGTGCCACCTCTAGGGGACTAGGGATAGATACGCAGTATTTT.

This clone was recorded a few times. The rearrangement links TRBV7-9 to TRBJ1-5; TRBD1 is a possible D gene (5 bases). V lost 0 bases and J lost 5, with 8 bases in between. The germline V gene encodes CDR1 SEHNR and CDR2 FQNEAQ (reference sequence). CDR3 length: 14 amino acids. CDR3 region: CASSLALGDQPQHF. DNA of the CDR3: TGTGCCAGCAGCTTAGCGCTAGGGGATCAGCCCCAGCATTTT.